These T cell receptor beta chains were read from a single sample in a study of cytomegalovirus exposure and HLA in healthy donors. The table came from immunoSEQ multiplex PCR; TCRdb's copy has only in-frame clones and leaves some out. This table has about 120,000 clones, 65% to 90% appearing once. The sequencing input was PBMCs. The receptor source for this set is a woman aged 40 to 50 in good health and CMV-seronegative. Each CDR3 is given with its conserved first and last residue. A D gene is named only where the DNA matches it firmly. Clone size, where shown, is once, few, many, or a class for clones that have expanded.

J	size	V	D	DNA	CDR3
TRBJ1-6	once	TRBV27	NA	TGTGCCAGCAGTCTTACAGGCCCTAATTCACCCCTCCACTTT	CASSLTGPNSPLHF
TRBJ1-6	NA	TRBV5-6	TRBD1	TGTGCCAGCACCGAGACAGGGTGGGATTCACCCCTCCACTTT	CASTETGWDSPLHF
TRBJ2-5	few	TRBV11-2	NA	TGTGCCAGCAGCTTAGCTGAACAGGGGGGGCTCCTAGAGACCCAGTACTTC	CASSLAEQGGLLETQYF
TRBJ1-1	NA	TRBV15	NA	TGTGCCACCAGCAGAGATATTTCCGGCAGGGGTCACACTGAAGCTTTCTTT	CATSRDISGRGHTEAFF
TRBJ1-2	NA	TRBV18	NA	TGTGCCAGCTCAGAGCGGGACACTCCCCATGGCTACACCTTC	CASSERDTPHGYTF
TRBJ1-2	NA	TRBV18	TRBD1	TGTGCCAGCTCACCAAGGGGACAGGCTAACTATGGCTACACCTTC	CASSPRGQANYGYTF
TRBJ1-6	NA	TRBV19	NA	TGTGCCAGTAGTATTTACAGAGATAATTCACCCCTCCACTTT	CASSIYRDNSPLHF
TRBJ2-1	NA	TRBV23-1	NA	TGCGCCAGCAGTCAATCGTCCTTATGGCGGGATCGGCAGTTCTTC	CASSQSSLWRDRQFF
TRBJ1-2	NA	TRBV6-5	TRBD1	TGTGCCAGCAGTCAGGGACAGGGGACCAACTATGGCTACACCTTC	CASSQGQGTNYGYTF
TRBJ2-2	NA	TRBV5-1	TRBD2	TGCGCCAGCAGCGTCTCCCCTAGCGGGAGGGCCACCGGGGAGCTGTTTTTT	CASSVSPSGRATGELFF
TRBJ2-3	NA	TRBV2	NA	TGTGCCAGCAGTAACCAGGTCCTGACTAGTGGGGGTCGGACGCAGTATTTT	CASSNQVLTSGGRTQYF
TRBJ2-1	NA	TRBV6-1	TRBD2	TGTGCCAGCAGTGAAGCAGGCGGGGGGGCCTTAGTTGAGCAGTTCTTC	CASSEAGGGALVEQFF
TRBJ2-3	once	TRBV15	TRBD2	TGTGCCACCAGCGTTCTATCAGCGGGAGGGACAGATACGCAGTATTTT	CATSVLSAGGTDTQYF
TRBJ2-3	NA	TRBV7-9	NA	TGTGCCAGCAGCTTGTCTGGGAGCCGCACAGATACGCAGTATTTT	CASSLSGSRTDTQYF
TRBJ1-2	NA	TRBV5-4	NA	TGTGCCAGCAGCTTACCGACGAGGACTAACTATGGCTACACCTTC	CASSLPTRTNYGYTF
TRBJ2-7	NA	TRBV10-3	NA	TGTGCCATCAGTGGACTACTGTTCGCCGAGCAGTACTTC	CAISGLLFAEQYF
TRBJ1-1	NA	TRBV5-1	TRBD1	TGCGCCAGCAGCCCGACAGGGATCTCTGAAGCTTTCTTT	CASSPTGISEAFF
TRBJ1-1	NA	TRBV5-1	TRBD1	TGCGCCAGCAGCTTGAAGGGACAGGGGGCGGGGGTGAACACTGAAGCTTTCTTT	CASSLKGQGAGVNTEAFF
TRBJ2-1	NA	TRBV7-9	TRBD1	TGTTCCAGCAGCTTAGGGGGCGCTGAGCAGTTCTTC	CSSSLGGAEQFF
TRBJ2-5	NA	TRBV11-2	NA	TGTGCCAGCAGCTTCCGGGAAGAAGAGACCCAGTACTTC	CASSFREEETQYF
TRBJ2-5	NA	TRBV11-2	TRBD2	TGTGCCAGCAGCTTGGTCCTGGCGGGGGGGCGAGAGACCCAGTACTTC	CASSLVLAGGRETQYF
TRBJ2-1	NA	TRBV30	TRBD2	TGTGCCTGGAGAGTACGTGGGGGGGCCTACAATGAGCAGTTCTTC	CAWRVRGGAYNEQFF
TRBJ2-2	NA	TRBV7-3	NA	TGTGCCAGCAGCTTAATCGGGGAATCCGGGGAGCTGTTTTTT	CASSLIGESGELFF
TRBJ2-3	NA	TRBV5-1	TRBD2	TGCGCCAGCAAACTTAGCGGGGGGGCAGCAGATACGCAGTATTTT	CASKLSGGAADTQYF
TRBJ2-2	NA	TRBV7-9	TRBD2	TGTTCCAGCAGCTTAGCAACCCATACTAGCGGGGGGAACACCGGGGAGCTGTTTTTT	CSSSLATHTSGGNTGELFF
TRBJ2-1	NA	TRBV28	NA	TGTGCCAGCAGTTTACAATCTCTGGGGCGCAAGTACAATGAGCAGTTCTTC	CASSLQSLGRKYNEQFF
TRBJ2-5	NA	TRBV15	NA	TGTGCCACCAGCAGAGTGGGCGGGTTGGAGACCCAGTACTTC	CATSRVGGLETQYF
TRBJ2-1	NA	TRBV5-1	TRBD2	TGCGCCAGCAGCGTCCAACTAGCGGGATCGTCGGGGGAGCAGTTCTTC	CASSVQLAGSSGEQFF
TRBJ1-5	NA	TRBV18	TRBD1	TGTGCCAGCTCATCGAGGACAGGGAACGATCAGCCCCAGCATTTT	CASSSRTGNDQPQHF
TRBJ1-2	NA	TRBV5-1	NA	TGCGCCACCCCGCTCGACAGGTATGGCTACACCTTC	CATPLDRYGYTF
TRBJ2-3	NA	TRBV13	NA	TGTGCCAGCAGCCCCCGGGACTCAAACACAGATACGCAGTATTTT	CASSPRDSNTDTQYF
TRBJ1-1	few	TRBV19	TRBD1	TGTGCCAGTAGTGGGGACAGGAGTATGAACACTGAAGCTTTCTTT	CASSGDRSMNTEAFF
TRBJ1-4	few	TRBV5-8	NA	TGTGCCAGCAGCTTGGAGAGAATGCTGAATGAAAAACTGTTTTTT	CASSLERMLNEKLFF
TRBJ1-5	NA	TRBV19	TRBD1	TGTGCCAGTACCCGTGGACAGGCCAATCAGCCCCAGCATTTT	CASTRGQANQPQHF
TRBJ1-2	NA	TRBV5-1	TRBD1	TGCGCCAGCAGCTTGGCCGGGACAGGGGTTGGCTACACCTTC	CASSLAGTGVGYTF